This record concerns one T cell receptor beta chain sequence. Its antigen remains unidentified. This specimen comes from a study of cytomegalovirus exposure and HLA in healthy donors. The PCR made use of 60 Vbeta and 13 Jbeta primers. Assay used: immunoSEQ multiplex PCR; TCRdb lists only in-frame clones, some missing. Of some 200,000 clones detected, roughly four fifths appear once; the ten largest clones hold roughly 0.73%. Study-wide results and caveats: The study designated fewer than 200 TCR beta chains cytomegalovirus-associated. For TCR beta chains, V- and J-gene trimming was later linked to a missense DCLRE1C variant. The majority of CMV-associated TCR beta chains were reported as apparently HLA-restricted in a later analysis. Researchers reportedly found TCR beta sequences accurately predicted most subjects' HLA-A and HLA-B alleles.

The material sequenced was PBMCs. This TCR was sampled from a woman under 30 in good health and CMV-seronegative.

Here the CDR3 reads CASSQDYRTGSDTQYF. As DNA, the CDR3 is TGTGCCAGCAGCCAAGATTACCGCACGGGATCAGATACGCAGTATTTT. V gene TRBV14 combines with J gene TRBJ2-3; D is perhaps TRBD2 (5 bases). Germline CDR1 reads SGHDN; CDR2 reads FVKESK. Trimming shortened V by 0 bases and J by 4 bases, and 14 bases separated the two germline ends. The CDR3 is 16 residues long.